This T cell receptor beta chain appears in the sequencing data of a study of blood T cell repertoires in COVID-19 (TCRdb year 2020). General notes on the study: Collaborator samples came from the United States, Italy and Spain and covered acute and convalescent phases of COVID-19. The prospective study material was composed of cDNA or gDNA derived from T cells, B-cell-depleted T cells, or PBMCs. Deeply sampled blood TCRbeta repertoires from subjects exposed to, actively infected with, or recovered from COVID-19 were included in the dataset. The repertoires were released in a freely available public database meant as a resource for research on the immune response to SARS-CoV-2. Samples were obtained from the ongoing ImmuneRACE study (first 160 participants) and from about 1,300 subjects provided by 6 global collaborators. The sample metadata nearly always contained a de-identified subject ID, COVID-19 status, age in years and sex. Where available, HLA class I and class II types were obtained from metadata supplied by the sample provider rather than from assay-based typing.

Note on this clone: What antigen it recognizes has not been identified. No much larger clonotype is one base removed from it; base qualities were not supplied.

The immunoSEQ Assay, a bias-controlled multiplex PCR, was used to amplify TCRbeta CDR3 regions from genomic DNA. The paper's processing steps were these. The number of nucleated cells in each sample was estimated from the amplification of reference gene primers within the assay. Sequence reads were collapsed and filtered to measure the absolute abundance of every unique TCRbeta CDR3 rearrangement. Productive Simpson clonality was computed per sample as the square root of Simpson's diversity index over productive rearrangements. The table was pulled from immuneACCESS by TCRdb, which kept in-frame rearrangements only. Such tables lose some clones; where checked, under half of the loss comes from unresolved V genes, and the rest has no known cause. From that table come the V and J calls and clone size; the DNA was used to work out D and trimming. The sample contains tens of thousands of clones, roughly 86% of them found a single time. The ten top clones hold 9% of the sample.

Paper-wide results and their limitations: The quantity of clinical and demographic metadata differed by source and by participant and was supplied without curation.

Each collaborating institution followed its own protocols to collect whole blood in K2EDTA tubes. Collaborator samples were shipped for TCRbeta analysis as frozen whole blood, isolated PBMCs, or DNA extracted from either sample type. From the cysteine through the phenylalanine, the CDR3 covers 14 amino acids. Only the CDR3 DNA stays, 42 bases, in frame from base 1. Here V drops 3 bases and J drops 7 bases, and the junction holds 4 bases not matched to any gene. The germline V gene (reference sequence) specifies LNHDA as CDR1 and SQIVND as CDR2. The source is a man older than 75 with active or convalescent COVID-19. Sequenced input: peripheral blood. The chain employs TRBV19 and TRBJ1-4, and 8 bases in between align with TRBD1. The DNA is TGTGCCAGTAGTATTGACAGGGGAGGTGAAAAACTGTTTTTT. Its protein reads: CASSIDRGGEKLFF.